This T cell receptor (beta chain) was retrieved from a study of early T cells in non-severe SARS-CoV-2 infection. Study as a whole: Unsorted whole-blood RNA was sequenced in bulk, leaving chains unpaired. The study, taken as a whole, reports: Matching results from VDJdb favored anti-spike CD8 responses, leaving private and CD4 specificities undetected.

The CDR3 spans 13 residues. Germline V gene data show CDR1 as MGHRA and CDR2 as YSYEKL. V was pared by 0 bases and J by 8 bases, with 8 bases between. The TCR library protocol attached unique molecular identifiers to the individual cDNA molecules. TCRdb re-derived calls from the 5' RACE reads in MiXCR, one entry per CDR3 protein. Among some 87,000 distinct CDR3 sequences listed, more than 10% were seen once. A few counts support this clonotype. What it binds is not known. This clonotype originated in an adult who was a healthcare worker with PCR-confirmed SARS-CoV-2 infection or an uninfected control (not recorded which). Material for sequencing was whole blood. The rearrangement links TRBV4-1 to TRBJ2-1, with D unclear. CDR3 DNA: TGCGCCAGCAGCCAAGATCTCCGGGATGAGCAGTTCTTC. Protein sequence: CASSQDLRDEQFF.